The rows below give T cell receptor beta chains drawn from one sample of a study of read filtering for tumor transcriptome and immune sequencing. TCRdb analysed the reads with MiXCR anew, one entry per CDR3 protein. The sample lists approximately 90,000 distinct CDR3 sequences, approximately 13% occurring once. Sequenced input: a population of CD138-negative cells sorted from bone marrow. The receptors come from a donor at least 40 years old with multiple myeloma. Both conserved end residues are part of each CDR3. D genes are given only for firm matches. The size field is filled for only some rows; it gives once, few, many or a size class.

CDR3nt: TGTGCCAGTACTCAGACACTACCCAATCAGCCCCAGCATTTT
CDR3aa: CASTQTLPNQPQHF
d_gene: .
len: 14
abundance: many
v_gene: TRBV19
j_gene: TRBJ1-5

CDR3nt: TGTGCCAGTAGGGGACTAGCGGGAGATACGCAGTATTTT
CDR3aa: CASRGLAGDTQYF
d_gene: TRBD2
len: 13
abundance: many
v_gene: TRBV2
j_gene: TRBJ2-3

CDR3nt: TGCAGCGTTGCCTCTCAGGGGAGCGAGCAGTACTTC
CDR3aa: CSVASQGSEQYF
d_gene: .
len: 12
abundance: many
v_gene: TRBV29-1
j_gene: TRBJ2-7

CDR3nt: TGCAGCGGAGGGACCCCCTACAATGAGCAGTTCTTC
CDR3aa: CSGGTPYNEQFF
d_gene: .
len: 12
abundance: many
v_gene: TRBV29-1
j_gene: TRBJ2-1

CDR3nt: TGTGCCAGCAGTTTCAACCGAGCCCCGGGAGCTTTCTTT
CDR3aa: CASSFNRAPGAFF
d_gene: .
len: 13
abundance: many
v_gene: TRBV28
j_gene: TRBJ1-1

CDR3nt: TGTGCCAGCAGCCAACCCACGGGGGGGAGCTCGAACGAGCAGTACTTC
CDR3aa: CASSQPTGGSSNEQYF
d_gene: TRBD2
len: 16
abundance: many
v_gene: TRBV7-9
j_gene: TRBJ2-7

CDR3nt: TGTGCCAGCTCACCATTGGGACAGGGGGTCGATGAGCAGTTCTTC
CDR3aa: CASSPLGQGVDEQFF
d_gene: TRBD1
len: 15
abundance: many
v_gene: TRBV18
j_gene: TRBJ2-1

CDR3nt: TGTGCCAGCAGCTCAGTGACTAGCTCCAATGAGCGGTTCTTC
CDR3aa: CASSSVTSSNERFF
d_gene: TRBD2
len: 14
abundance: once
v_gene: TRBV11-3
j_gene: TRBJ2-1

CDR3nt: TGTGCCGTATCCAGCCGGGCAGGGGACATCAACTATGGCTACACCTTC
CDR3aa: CAVSSRAGDINYGYTF
d_gene: .
len: 16
abundance: few
v_gene: TRBV10-3
j_gene: TRBJ1-2

CDR3nt: TGCAGCGTTGATGACCCGGGACGAAGCACAGATACGCAGTATTTT
CDR3aa: CSVDDPGRSTDTQYF
d_gene: .
len: 15
abundance: many
v_gene: TRBV29-1
j_gene: TRBJ2-3

CDR3nt: TGTGCCAGCAGTTTCCGAGGACAGAACACTGAAGCTTTCTTT
CDR3aa: CASSFRGQNTEAFF
d_gene: .
len: 14
abundance: many
v_gene: TRBV27
j_gene: TRBJ1-1

CDR3nt: TGTGCCAGCAGCCGTCCCCCCCGGGTCGCGAACACCGGGGAGCTGTTTTTT
CDR3aa: CASSRPPRVANTGELFF
d_gene: .
len: 17
abundance: many
v_gene: TRBV7-8
j_gene: TRBJ2-2

CDR3nt: TGCAGCGTTGAGGAAGGGGGTAACGAGCAGTACTTC
CDR3aa: CSVEEGGNEQYF
d_gene: .
len: 12
abundance: many
v_gene: TRBV29-1
j_gene: TRBJ2-7

CDR3nt: TGCAGTGCTAGTTTCCAGGGGACGAACACTGAAGCTTTCTTT
CDR3aa: CSASFQGTNTEAFF
d_gene: .
len: 14
abundance: many
v_gene: TRBV20-1
j_gene: TRBJ1-1

CDR3nt: TGTGCCAGCAGCTTGGGGGAGTGGTACGAGCAGTACTTC
CDR3aa: CASSLGEWYEQYF
d_gene: .
len: 13
abundance: many
v_gene: TRBV11-2
j_gene: TRBJ2-7

CDR3nt: TGTGCCAGCAGCTTACCCTGCGTGGTAGAGACCCAGTACTTC
CDR3aa: CASSLPCVVETQYF
d_gene: .
len: 14
abundance: many
v_gene: TRBV7-4
j_gene: TRBJ2-5

CDR3nt: TGTGCCAGCAGCTTATTCGACTACAATGAGCAGTTCTTC
CDR3aa: CASSLFDYNEQFF
d_gene: .
len: 13
abundance: .
v_gene: TRBV7-6
j_gene: TRBJ2-1

CDR3nt: TGCAGTGCTTCCAGTAGTCAGGGAACCGGGGAGCTGTTTTTT
CDR3aa: CSASSSQGTGELFF
d_gene: .
len: 14
abundance: many
v_gene: TRBV20-1
j_gene: TRBJ2-2

CDR3nt: TGTGCCAGTGACCCGGGACTAGCGGGTCACCGCACCGGGGAGCTGTTTTTT
CDR3aa: CASDPGLAGHRTGELFF
d_gene: TRBD2
len: 17
abundance: many
v_gene: TRBV19
j_gene: TRBJ2-2

CDR3nt: TGTGCCAGCAGTTTTGGACAGGGTAGCGAGACCCAGTACTTC
CDR3aa: CASSFGQGSETQYF
d_gene: TRBD1
len: 14
abundance: .
v_gene: TRBV12-3/TRBV12-4
j_gene: TRBJ2-5

CDR3nt: TGTGCCAGCAGCCAGCATCAGACGGGACATGAGCAGTTCTTC
CDR3aa: CASSQHQTGHEQFF
d_gene: .
len: 14
abundance: many
v_gene: TRBV28
j_gene: TRBJ2-1

CDR3nt: TGTGCCAGCAACAAACCAGGGACTGAGACCCAGTACTTC
CDR3aa: CASNKPGTETQYF
d_gene: .
len: 13
abundance: many
v_gene: TRBV12-3/TRBV12-4
j_gene: TRBJ2-5

CDR3nt: TGTGCCAGCAGCCCAAGGTGGGGGGTCGCCTACCAAGGGGCCAACGTCCTGACTTTC
CDR3aa: CASSPRWGVAYQGANVLTF
d_gene: .
len: 19
abundance: many
v_gene: TRBV7-2
j_gene: TRBJ2-6

CDR3nt: TGCGCCAGCAGCCAAGACCACGGCGGAGGATATGAGCAGTTCTTC
CDR3aa: CASSQDHGGGYEQFF
d_gene: .
len: 15
abundance: many
v_gene: TRBV4-1
j_gene: TRBJ2-1

CDR3nt: TGTGCCAGCAGCAAGAATGGTGGCACTGAAGCTTTCTTT
CDR3aa: CASSKNGGTEAFF
d_gene: .
len: 13
abundance: many
v_gene: TRBV12-3/TRBV12-4
j_gene: TRBJ1-1

CDR3nt: TGCAGTGCTCCTCGTAGAACCGGGGAGCTGTTTTTT
CDR3aa: CSAPRRTGELFF
d_gene: .
len: 12
abundance: many
v_gene: TRBV20-1
j_gene: TRBJ2-2

CDR3nt: TGTGCCAGCAGCTTGTTCCGCGATTCACCCCTCCACTTT
CDR3aa: CASSLFRDSPLHF
d_gene: .
len: 13
abundance: many
v_gene: TRBV5-6
j_gene: TRBJ1-6

CDR3nt: TGTGCCAGCAGCTTTACTAGCGGGGATACCTACGAGCAGTACTTC
CDR3aa: CASSFTSGDTYEQYF
d_gene: TRBD2
len: 15
abundance: many
v_gene: TRBV11-2
j_gene: TRBJ2-7

CDR3nt: TGTGCCTGGAGTTTGCGGACAGGAGGGAGGCCCCAGCATTTT
CDR3aa: CAWSLRTGGRPQHF
d_gene: TRBD1
len: 14
abundance: many
v_gene: TRBV30
j_gene: TRBJ1-5

CDR3nt: TGCAGCGTTGAAGTCGCAGCAGGGGGGGAGCAGTACTTC
CDR3aa: CSVEVAAGGEQYF
d_gene: .
len: 13
abundance: many
v_gene: TRBV29-1
j_gene: TRBJ2-7

CDR3nt: TGTGCCAGCAGCTCCGGGACTAGCGGCTACAATGAGCAGTTCTTC
CDR3aa: CASSSGTSGYNEQFF
d_gene: TRBD2
len: 15
abundance: many
v_gene: TRBV6-1
j_gene: TRBJ2-1

CDR3nt: TGTGCCAGCAGCCTCGGGAGGGGGCGAAACAATGAGCAGTTCTTC
CDR3aa: CASSLGRGRNNEQFF
d_gene: .
len: 15
abundance: many
v_gene: TRBV11-3
j_gene: TRBJ2-1

CDR3nt: TGCAGCGTAGACAGGTCCGGGAACACTGAAGCTTTCTTT
CDR3aa: CSVDRSGNTEAFF
d_gene: .
len: 13
abundance: .
v_gene: TRBV29-1
j_gene: TRBJ1-1

CDR3nt: TGTGCCAGCAGCCAAGATCCAGGGCAGAACACTGAAGCTTTCTTT
CDR3aa: CASSQDPGQNTEAFF
d_gene: .
len: 15
abundance: many
v_gene: TRBV3-1
j_gene: TRBJ1-1

CDR3nt: TGTGCCAGCAAATGGGGGGCTTACGAGCAGTACTTC
CDR3aa: CASKWGAYEQYF
d_gene: .
len: 12
abundance: many
v_gene: TRBV6-6
j_gene: TRBJ2-7

CDR3nt: TGTGCCAGCACGGTCTACGTGAACACTGAAGCTTTCTTT
CDR3aa: CASTVYVNTEAFF
d_gene: .
len: 13
abundance: many
v_gene: TRBV7-2
j_gene: TRBJ1-1

CDR3nt: TGTGCCAGCAGTGCTCGGATTAAGAACACCGGGGAGCTGTTTTTT
CDR3aa: CASSARIKNTGELFF
d_gene: .
len: 15
abundance: many
v_gene: TRBV2
j_gene: TRBJ2-2

CDR3nt: TGTGCCAGCAGCCACCTCGGCGAGCCCAGCACAGATACGCAGTATTTT
CDR3aa: CASSHLGEPSTDTQYF
d_gene: .
len: 16
abundance: many
v_gene: TRBV3-1
j_gene: TRBJ2-3

CDR3nt: TGTGCCACCAGCTTGAGTGCCTACGAGCAGTACTTC
CDR3aa: CATSLSAYEQYF
d_gene: .
len: 12
abundance: many
v_gene: TRBV2
j_gene: TRBJ2-7

CDR3nt: TGCGCCAGCAGCCATCGGGAGAACCGGCAGACCCAGTACTTC
CDR3aa: CASSHRENRQTQYF
d_gene: .
len: 14
abundance: many
v_gene: TRBV5-1
j_gene: TRBJ2-5

CDR3nt: TGCAGTGCCACTCAGGGACTAGCGGGACGTACCTACGAGCAGTACTTC
CDR3aa: CSATQGLAGRTYEQYF
d_gene: TRBD2
len: 16
abundance: many
v_gene: TRBV20-1
j_gene: TRBJ2-7

CDR3nt: TGTGCCAGCGGGAAAGGGTGGGCTGGGTTCAATGAGCAGTTCTTC
CDR3aa: CASGKGWAGFNEQFF
d_gene: .
len: 15
abundance: many
v_gene: TRBV7-2
j_gene: TRBJ2-1

CDR3nt: TGTGCCAGCAGTCGTTCCCTCAATGAGCAGTTCTTC
CDR3aa: CASSRSLNEQFF
d_gene: .
len: 12
abundance: many
v_gene: TRBV28
j_gene: TRBJ2-1

CDR3nt: TGCGCCAGCAGCCAAGGGCAGGGGCAGTACGTGGAGACCCAGTACTTC
CDR3aa: CASSQGQGQYVETQYF
d_gene: .
len: 16
abundance: many
v_gene: TRBV4-1
j_gene: TRBJ2-5

CDR3nt: TGCGCCAGCAGCTTGAACACAGGGGAAGAGACCCAGTACTTC
CDR3aa: CASSLNTGEETQYF
d_gene: TRBD1
len: 14
abundance: many
v_gene: TRBV5-1
j_gene: TRBJ2-5

CDR3nt: TGTGCCAGCAGCCAAGGACTACTCACAGATACGCAGTATTTT
CDR3aa: CASSQGLLTDTQYF
d_gene: .
len: 14
abundance: many
v_gene: TRBV3-1
j_gene: TRBJ2-3

CDR3nt: TGCGCCAGCAGCTTAGGACAGATCTACAATGAGCAGTTCTTC
CDR3aa: CASSLGQIYNEQFF
d_gene: .
len: 14
abundance: many
v_gene: TRBV5-1
j_gene: TRBJ2-1

CDR3nt: TGTGCCAGCTCTGGGACTAATCCCTACGAGCAGTACTTC
CDR3aa: CASSGTNPYEQYF
d_gene: TRBD2
len: 13
abundance: many
v_gene: TRBV2
j_gene: TRBJ2-7

CDR3nt: TGTGCCAGCAGCTTAGGGGCTAGCGACACAGATACGCAGTATTTT
CDR3aa: CASSLGASDTDTQYF
d_gene: .
len: 15
abundance: many
v_gene: TRBV7-9
j_gene: TRBJ2-3

CDR3nt: TGTGCCAGCAGTAGTGGACAGTTATCCTACGAGCAGTACTTC
CDR3aa: CASSSGQLSYEQYF
d_gene: .
len: 14
abundance: many
v_gene: TRBV28
j_gene: TRBJ2-7

CDR3nt: TGTGCCACCCGACAGGTCGTGCAAGAGACCCAGTACTTC
CDR3aa: CATRQVVQETQYF
d_gene: .
len: 13
abundance: many
v_gene: TRBV10-3
j_gene: TRBJ2-5

CDR3nt: TGTGCCACCAGTCATCTTGGGTCCTACAATGAGCAGTTCTTC
CDR3aa: CATSHLGSYNEQFF
d_gene: .
len: 14
abundance: many
v_gene: TRBV24-1
j_gene: TRBJ2-1

CDR3nt: TGTGCCAGCAGCTCGTCACTAGCGGGGACAGATACGCAGTATTTT
CDR3aa: CASSSSLAGTDTQYF
d_gene: TRBD2
len: 15
abundance: many
v_gene: TRBV11-2
j_gene: TRBJ2-3